The 13 T cell receptor beta chains listed next were all sequenced from one sample in a study of T-cell memory formation after mild COVID-19. MiXCR, applied by TCRdb to the 5' RACE reads, yields one record per CDR3 protein. This sample has hundreds of thousands of distinct CDR3 sequences, with around 20% found just once. Sequencing used PBMCs or a T cell subset sorted from them (not recorded which). These receptors all stem from an adult woman who had mild COVID-19 (a few samples of this study predate the infection). Cell type and time point are not known.

This chain links TRBV29-1 with TRBJ2-7; D is uncertain. Germline values: CDR1 SQVTM, CDR2 ANQGSEA. There are 12 residues in the CDR3. Trimming left V 4 bases short and J 2 bases short, with 9 bases between. The CDR3 nucleotides read TGCAGCGTTGCCGACGGACCCTACGAGCAGTACTTC. Protein sequence: CSVADGPYEQYF.

V and J are TRBV7-9 and TRBJ2-3; the match to TRBD2 covers 9 bases. J lost 5 bases, V lost 5 bases, and 8 bases had no gene match. The CDR3 loop spans 15 amino acids. Germline CDR1 SEHNR, CDR2 FQNEAQ (reference sequence). CDR3 nucleotides: TGTGCCAGCAGCCGTAGCGGGAGTGCGGGAGATACGCAGTATTTT. It encodes CASSRSGSAGDTQYF.

The genes are TRBV21-1 and TRBJ1-2; the tabulated D call, TRBD1, remains unverified against the DNA. TRBV21-1 is an annotated pseudogene. This CDR3 is built from 15 residues. The CDR3 region is CASSKQQGANYGYTF. CDR3 in DNA: TGTGCCAGCAGCAAACAACAGGGTGCTAACTATGGCTACACCTTC.

The chain carries TRBV7-8 and TRBJ2-2; 8 positions match TRBD1. This CDR3 is built from 14 residues. Germline CDR1 and CDR2: SGHVS and FQNEAQ. V was pared by 5 bases and J by 5 bases, with 4 bases of the junction left unmatched. The CDR3: CASSKDRETGELFF. CDR3 DNA sequence: TGTGCCAGCAGCAAGGACAGGGAAACCGGGGAGCTGTTTTTT.

V usage is TRBV20-1 and J usage is TRBJ2-5; no definite D call. The CDR3 has 12 amino acids. V lost 5 bases and J lost 3, with 10 bases in between. Per germline, CDR1 DFQATT and CDR2 SNEGSKA (reference sequence). The chain's CDR3 is CSAPAFKETQYF. CDR3 bases: TGCAGTGCTCCAGCGTTTAAAGAGACCCAGTACTTC.

V gene TRBV6-2 or TRBV6-3 combines with J gene TRBJ2-7; D is perhaps TRBD2 (6 bases). The V end was cut by 5 bases, the J end by 6 bases, with 17 bases between. The CDR3 contains 14 residues. The V gene's germline CDR1 is MNHEY and CDR2 SVGEGT. The CDR3 nucleotides are TGTGCCAGCAGTCCCCCGGGAGCCGCTCGCGAGCAGTACTTC. This translates into CASSPPGAAREQYF.

This clonotype was observed a handful of times. V and J are TRBV29-1 and TRBJ2-7; possibly TRBD2 for D (6 bases). V lost 3 bases and J lost 8, with 11 bases in between. Germline V CDR1 and CDR2: SQVTM, ANQGSEA. The CDR3 covers 11 residues. The CDR3 loop is CSVDEAGQQYF. The CDR3, as DNA: TGCAGCGTTGACGAAGCGGGTCAGCAGTACTTC.

This clonotype was detected a few times. The gene calls are TRBV29-1 and TRBJ2-5; the D gene is possibly TRBD2 (5 bases). The CDR3 is 12 residues long. Germline V gives CDR1 SQVTM, CDR2 ANQGSEA. V lost 5 bases and J lost 3, with 10 bases in between. The CDR3 DNA reads TGCAGCGTTTCTCTCGGGGAAGAGACCCAGTACTTC. Its translation is CSVSLGEETQYF.

This chain joins TRBV15 and TRBJ2-3; no firm D call. V was trimmed by 0 bases and J by 1 base, leaving 14 bases between them. Germline CDR1 is LNHNV and CDR2 is YYDKDF (reference sequence). This CDR3 is 17 amino acids long. CDR3 sequence reads: CATSRDIGRLGTDTQYF. CDR3 nucleotides: TGTGCCACCAGCAGAGATATAGGGCGGTTAGGCACAGATACGCAGTATTTT.

The V and J genes are TRBV4-1 and TRBJ1-1; 10 bases align to TRBD1. This CDR3 has 15 residues. The germline CDR1 and CDR2 sequences are MGHRA and YSYEKL. V was pared by 3 bases and J by 0 bases, with 1 base of the junction left unmatched. In nucleotides, the CDR3 is TGCGCCAGCAGCCAGACAGGGGGCCTGAACACTGAAGCTTTCTTT. Its protein product is CASSQTGGLNTEAFF.

The chain carries TRBV3-1 and TRBJ2-7; D might be TRBD1 (5 bases). The V gene lost 5 bases and the J gene lost 3 bases, with 11 bases spanning the gap. The CDR3 totals 13 residues. Per the germline V gene, CDR1 is LGHDT and CDR2 is YNNKEL (reference sequence). For the CDR3, the DNA is TGTGCCAGCAGCTCACAGGCTAACTACGAGCAGTACTTC. As protein: CASSSQANYEQYF.

This clonotype occurred many times. The chain couples TRBV12-3 or TRBV12-4 to TRBJ2-3; D may be TRBD1 (5 bases). This CDR3 is 12 amino acids long. V lost 10 bases and J 3 bases, leaving 11 bases between the germline ends. CDR3 DNA sequence: TGTGCCACCAAACCAGGGACAGATACGCAGTATTTT. Protein sequence: CATKPGTDTQYF.

The V call is TRBV20-1, the J call TRBJ1-3, with unresolved D. The CDR3 covers 19 residues. Germline lookup yields CDR1 DFQATT and CDR2 SNEGSKA (reference sequence). Trimming took off 1 base at V and 1 base at J, with 23 bases between the two ends. CDR3 protein: CSARVLSTPYRTSGNTIYF. CDR3 DNA: TGCAGTGCTAGAGTGTTAAGCACCCCATATAGAACGTCTGGAAACACCATATATTTT.